This paragraph covers one T cell receptor (beta chain) sequence. What it recognizes is unknown. Germline lookup yields CDR1 MGHRA and CDR2 YSYEKL. The CDR3 loop spans 14 amino acids. With 3 bases removed from V and 4 bases from J, the gap between germline ends came to 12 bases. Using immunoSEQ multiplex PCR, the repertoire was profiled, and TCRdb retains in-frame clones only, with some absent. This sample has 30,000 to 40,000 clones; 70% occur once, and the top ten carry around 4%. The data stem from a study of radiotherapy plus CTLA-4 blockade in lung cancer. Whole-study context: An objective response was seen in 15% to 20% of patients, and disease control in 25% to 40%.

Study results and limitations: The authors reported that early blood T cell clone dynamics, with interferon-beta, best predicted response.

This rearrangement joins TRBV4-1 to TRBJ2-5, with a tentative D call TRBD1 (5 bases). The TCR sequence derives from a human donor with non-small cell lung cancer who had stable disease on radiotherapy plus ipilimumab. This specimen was peripheral blood, taken from a patient treated with radiotherapy plus ipilimumab. CDR3 DNA: TGCGCCAGCAGCCAGTTAGGGGTGACAGAGACCCAGTACTTC. It codes for CASSQLGVTETQYF.